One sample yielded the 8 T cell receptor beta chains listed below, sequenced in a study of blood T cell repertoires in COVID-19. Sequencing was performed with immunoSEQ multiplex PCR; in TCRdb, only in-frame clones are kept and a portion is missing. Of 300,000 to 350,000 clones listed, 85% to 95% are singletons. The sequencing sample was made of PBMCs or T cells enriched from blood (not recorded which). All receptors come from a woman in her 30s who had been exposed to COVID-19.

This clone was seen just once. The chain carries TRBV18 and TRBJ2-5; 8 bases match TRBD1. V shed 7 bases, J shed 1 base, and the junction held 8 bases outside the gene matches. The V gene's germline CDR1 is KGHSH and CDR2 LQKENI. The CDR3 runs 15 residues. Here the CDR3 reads CASFSTGTGQETQYF. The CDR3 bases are TGTGCCAGCTTTAGCACCGGGACAGGCCAAGAGACCCAGTACTTC.

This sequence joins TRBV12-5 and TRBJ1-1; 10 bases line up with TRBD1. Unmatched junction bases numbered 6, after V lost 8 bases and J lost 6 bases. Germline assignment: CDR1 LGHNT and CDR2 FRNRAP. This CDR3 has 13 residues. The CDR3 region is CASRGQGLPEAFF. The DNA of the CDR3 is TGTGCTAGTCGGGGACAGGGGTTGCCTGAAGCTTTCTTT.

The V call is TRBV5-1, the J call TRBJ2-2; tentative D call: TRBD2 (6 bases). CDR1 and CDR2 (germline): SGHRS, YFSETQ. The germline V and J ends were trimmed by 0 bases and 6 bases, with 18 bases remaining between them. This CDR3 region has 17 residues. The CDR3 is CASSLAGGAPNSGELFF. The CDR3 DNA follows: TGCGCCAGCAGCTTGGCCGGCGGGGCGCCTAATTCCGGGGAGCTGTTTTTT.

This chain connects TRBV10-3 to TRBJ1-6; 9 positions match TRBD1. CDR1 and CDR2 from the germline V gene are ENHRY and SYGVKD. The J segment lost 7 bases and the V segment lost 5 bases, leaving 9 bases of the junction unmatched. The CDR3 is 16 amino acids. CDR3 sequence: CAISLGGDRVNSPLHF. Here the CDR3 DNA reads TGTGCCATCAGTCTCGGCGGGGACAGGGTAAATTCACCCCTCCACTTT.

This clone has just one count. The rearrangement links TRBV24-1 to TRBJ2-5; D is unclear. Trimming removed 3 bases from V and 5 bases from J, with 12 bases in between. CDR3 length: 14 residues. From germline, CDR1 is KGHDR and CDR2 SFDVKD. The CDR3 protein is CATSDTRSPETQYF. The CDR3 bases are TGTGCCACCAGTGATACGAGGTCGCCTGAGACCCAGTACTTC.

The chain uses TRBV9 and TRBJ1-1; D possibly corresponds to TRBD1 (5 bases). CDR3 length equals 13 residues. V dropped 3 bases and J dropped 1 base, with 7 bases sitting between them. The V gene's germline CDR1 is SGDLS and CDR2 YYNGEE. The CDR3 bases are TGTGCCAGCAGCGGCCAGGGGAACACTGAAGCTTTCTTT. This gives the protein CASSGQGNTEAFF.

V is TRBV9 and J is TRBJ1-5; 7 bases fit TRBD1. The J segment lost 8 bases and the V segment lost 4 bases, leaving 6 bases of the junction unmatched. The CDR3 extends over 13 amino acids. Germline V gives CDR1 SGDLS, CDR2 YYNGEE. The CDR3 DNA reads TGTGCCAGCAGCCCGACCGGACAGGAGCCCCAGCATTTT. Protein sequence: CASSPTGQEPQHF.

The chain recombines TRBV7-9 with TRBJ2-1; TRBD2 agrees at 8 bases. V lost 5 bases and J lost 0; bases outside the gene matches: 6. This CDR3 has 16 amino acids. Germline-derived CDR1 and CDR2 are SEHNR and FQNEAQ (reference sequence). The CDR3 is CASSPRSGASYNEQFF. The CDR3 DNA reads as TGTGCCAGCAGCCCGCGTAGCGGGGCCTCCTACAATGAGCAGTTCTTC.